This T cell receptor (beta chain) comes out of a study of radiation and T cells in renal cell carcinoma. Germline CDR1 and CDR2: PRHDT and FYEKMQ (reference sequence). V gave up 3 bases and J gave up 4 bases; unmatched junction bases: 8. CDR3 length: 15 residues. Data came from immunoSEQ multiplex PCR; TCRdb stores just in-frame clones and leaves some out. This repertoire shows 130,000 to 150,000 clones, approximately 86% found once; its top ten account for about a sixth. Stated time point: blood 4 weeks post-SBRT, at nephrectomy. The treatment denotes: 15 Gy SBRT to primary tumor, nephrectomy 4 weeks later.

This sample comprised blood, obtained from a patient whose treatment included radiotherapy and nephrectomy. This TCR was sampled from a woman aged 45-59 years with renal cell carcinoma. The chain employs TRBV13 and TRBJ1-1, with 7 bases matching TRBD1. CDR3 nucleotides: TGTGCCAGCAGCTTCACAGGGGAGGGTGTCACTGAAGCTTTCTTT. It specifies CASSFTGEGVTEAFF.